Described below is a single T cell receptor (beta chain) sequence and its context. Its antigen remains unidentified. This sample is part of a study of blood T cells in healthy people across ages. PCR was performed a second time for about 7 to 11 cycles using a sample-barcoded 5' primer and a J-beta primer mix. Each CDR3 protein gets one entry after TCRdb re-called the 5' RACE reads with MiXCR. Here the sample spans approximately 780,000 distinct CDR3 sequences, more than 25% being singletons. Germline CDR1 reads SGDLS; CDR2 reads YYNGEE. V was clipped by 4 bases and J by 6 bases; unmatched bases: 6. This CDR3 contains 14 residues. General study points: TCR beta diversity per million T cells fell roughly linearly with age. Since the PBMCs were unsorted, naive and antigen-experienced cells could not be conclusively compared.

These data also formed part of another study, on T cells of mothers and their children. That report notes: Three healthy Caucasian mothers and their six children were the donors.

This TCR came from a boy aged 5 to 17 in good health. Sequenced input: blood. The chain combines TRBV9 with TRBJ2-2, with TRBD1 matching over 7 bases. This CDR3 is CASSPQTGSGELFF. DNA of the CDR3: TGTGCCAGCAGCCCCCAGACAGGGTCCGGGGAGCTGTTTTTT.